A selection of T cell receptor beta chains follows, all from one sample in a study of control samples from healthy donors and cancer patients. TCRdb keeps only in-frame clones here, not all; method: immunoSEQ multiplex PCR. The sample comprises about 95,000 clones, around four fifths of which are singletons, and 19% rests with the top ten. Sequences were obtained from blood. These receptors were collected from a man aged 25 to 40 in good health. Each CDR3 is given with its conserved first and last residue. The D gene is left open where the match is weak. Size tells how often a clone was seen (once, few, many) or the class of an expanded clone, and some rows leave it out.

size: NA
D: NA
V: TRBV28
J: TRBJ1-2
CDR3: CASSPSLWGYTF
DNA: TGTGCCAGCAGTCCCAGCCTCTGGGGCTACACCTTC

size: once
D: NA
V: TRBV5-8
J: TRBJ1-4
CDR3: CASSLGGYPATNEKLFF
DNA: TGTGCCAGCAGCTTGGGAGGTTACCCTGCAACTAATGAAAAACTGTTTTTT

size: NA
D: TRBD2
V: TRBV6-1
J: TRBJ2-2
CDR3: CASSVSSGGARGELFF
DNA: TGTGCCAGCAGTGTGTCTAGCGGGGGGGCCCGGGGGGAGCTGTTTTTT

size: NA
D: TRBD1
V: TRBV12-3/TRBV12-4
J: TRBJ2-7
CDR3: CASSPTGPGQYF
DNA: TGTGCCAGCAGTCCGACAGGGCCCGGGCAGTACTTC

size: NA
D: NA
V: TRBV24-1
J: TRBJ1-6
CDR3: CATSERQVNSPLHF
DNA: TGTGCCACCAGTGAGAGACAGGTTAATTCACCCCTCCACTTT

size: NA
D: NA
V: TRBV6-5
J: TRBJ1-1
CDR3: CASSHSGPNTEAFF
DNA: TGTGCCAGCAGTCACAGCGGTCCGAACACTGAAGCTTTCTTT

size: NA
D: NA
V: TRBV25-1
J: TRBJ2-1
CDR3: CATHTQGSYNEQFF
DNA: TGTGCCACCCATACTCAGGGGTCCTACAATGAGCAGTTCTTC

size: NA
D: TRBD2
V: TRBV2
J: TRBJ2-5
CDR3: CASSVERGPQETQYF
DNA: TGTGCCAGCAGTGTCGAGCGGGGGCCTCAAGAGACCCAGTACTTC

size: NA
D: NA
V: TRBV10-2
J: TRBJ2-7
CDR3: CASSGASPFLGHEQYF
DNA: TGCGCCAGCAGTGGGGCATCTCCGTTCCTGGGCCACGAGCAGTACTTC

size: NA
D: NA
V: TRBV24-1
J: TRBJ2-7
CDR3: CATSRPPRFYEQYF
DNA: TGTGCCACCAGCAGGCCCCCGCGCTTCTACGAGCAGTACTTC

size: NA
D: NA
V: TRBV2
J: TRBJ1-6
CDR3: CASSGGRYNSPLHF
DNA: TGTGCCAGCAGTGGAGGCCGATATAATTCACCCCTCCACTTT

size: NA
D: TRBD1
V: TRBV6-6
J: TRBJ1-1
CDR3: CASSRRTGGMNTEAFF
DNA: TGTGCCAGCAGCCGCCGGACAGGGGGAATGAACACTGAAGCTTTCTTT

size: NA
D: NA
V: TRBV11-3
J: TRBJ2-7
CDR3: CASSPGTGTLYEQYF
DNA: TGTGCCAGCAGCCCAGGAACAGGAACTCTCTACGAGCAGTACTTC

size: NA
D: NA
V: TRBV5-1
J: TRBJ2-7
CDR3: CASSPRTVTYEQYF
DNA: TGCGCCAGCAGCCCCCGGACGGTAACCTACGAGCAGTACTTC

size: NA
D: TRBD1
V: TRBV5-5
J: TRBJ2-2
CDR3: CASSSRTGNTGELFF
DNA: TGTGCCAGCAGCTCCCGGACAGGGAACACCGGGGAGCTGTTTTTT

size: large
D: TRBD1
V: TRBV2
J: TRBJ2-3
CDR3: CASKGGPSFSTDTQYF
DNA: TGTGCCAGCAAAGGGGGCCCTAGCTTCAGCACAGATACGCAGTATTTT

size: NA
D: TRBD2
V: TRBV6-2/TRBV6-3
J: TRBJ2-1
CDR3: CASSYSTGGALGEQFF
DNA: TGTGCCAGCAGTTACTCGACGGGGGGGGCCCTCGGTGAGCAGTTCTTC

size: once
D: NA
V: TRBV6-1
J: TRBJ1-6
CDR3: CASSEAKQRGERVYSPLHF
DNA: TGTGCCAGCAGTGAAGCGAAGCAAAGGGGGGAGCGGGTATATTCACCCCTCCACTTT

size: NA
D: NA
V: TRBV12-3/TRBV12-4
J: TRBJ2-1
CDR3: CASSSSPGGEQFF
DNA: TGTGCCAGCAGCTCCTCGCCCGGGGGTGAGCAGTTCTTC

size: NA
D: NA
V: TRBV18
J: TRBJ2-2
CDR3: CASSGTSNTGELFF
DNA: TGTGCCAGCTCAGGGACTTCGAACACCGGGGAGCTGTTTTTT

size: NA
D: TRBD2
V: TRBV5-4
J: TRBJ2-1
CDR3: CASSRGLAGTYNEQFF
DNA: TGTGCCAGCAGCAGGGGACTAGCGGGGACCTACAATGAGCAGTTCTTC

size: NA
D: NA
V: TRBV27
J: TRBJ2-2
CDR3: CASSFGSGGELFF
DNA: TGTGCCAGCAGTTTCGGGTCTGGCGGGGAGCTGTTTTTT

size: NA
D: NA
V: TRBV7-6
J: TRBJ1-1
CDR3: CASSLAPNTEAFF
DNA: TGTGCCAGCAGCTTAGCACCTAACACTGAAGCTTTCTTT

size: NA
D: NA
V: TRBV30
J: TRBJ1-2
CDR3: CAWTRAGHGYTF
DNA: TGTGCCTGGACCCGTGCCGGCCATGGCTACACCTTC

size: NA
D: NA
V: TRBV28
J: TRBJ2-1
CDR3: CASRPIVSYNEQFF
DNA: TGTGCCAGCCGACCAATCGTCTCCTACAATGAGCAGTTCTTC

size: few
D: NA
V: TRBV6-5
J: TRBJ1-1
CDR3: CAIGFAEAFF
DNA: TGTGCCATCGGGTTTGCTGAAGCTTTCTTT

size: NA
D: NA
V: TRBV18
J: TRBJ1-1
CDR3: CASSPGRITEAFF
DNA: TGTGCCAGCTCACCTGGACGGATCACTGAAGCTTTCTTT

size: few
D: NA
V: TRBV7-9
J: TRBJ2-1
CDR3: CASSLGSQGRQFF
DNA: TGTGCCAGCAGCTTAGGATCTCAAGGTCGGCAGTTCTTC

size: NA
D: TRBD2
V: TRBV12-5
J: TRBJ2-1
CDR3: CASGPPGAGGPYNEQFF
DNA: TGTGCTAGTGGTCCCCCTGGGGCGGGGGGGCCCTACAATGAGCAGTTCTTC

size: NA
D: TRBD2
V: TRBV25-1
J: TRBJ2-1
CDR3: CASRSFTSGDYNEQFF
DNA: TGTGCCAGTAGGAGCTTTACTAGCGGGGACTACAATGAGCAGTTCTTC

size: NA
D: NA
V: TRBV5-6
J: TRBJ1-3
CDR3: CASSYGSNSGNTIYF
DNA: TGTGCCAGCAGCTACGGCTCGAACTCTGGAAACACCATATATTTT

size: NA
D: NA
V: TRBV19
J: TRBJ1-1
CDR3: CASSIIYGGTEAFF
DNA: TGTGCCAGTAGTATAATATATGGAGGGACTGAAGCTTTCTTT

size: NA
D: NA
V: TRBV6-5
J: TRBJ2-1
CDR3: CASALGSYNEQFF
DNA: TGTGCCAGCGCCTTAGGGTCTTACAATGAGCAGTTCTTC

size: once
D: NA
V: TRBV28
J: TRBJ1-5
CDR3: CASSLGRGNQPQHF
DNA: TGTGCCAGCAGTTTAGGAAGAGGCAATCAGCCCCAGCATTTT

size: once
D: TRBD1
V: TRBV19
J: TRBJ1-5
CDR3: CASRITGGGQPQHF
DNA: TGTGCCAGTAGAATAACAGGGGGCGGTCAGCCCCAGCATTTT

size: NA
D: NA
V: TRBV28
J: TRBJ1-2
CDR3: CASSLLAQLYGYTF
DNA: TGTGCCAGCAGTCTTCTCGCACAGCTGTATGGCTACACCTTC

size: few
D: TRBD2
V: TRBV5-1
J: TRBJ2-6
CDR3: CASSLAPGGAGVASGANVLTF
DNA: TGCGCCAGCAGCTTGGCCCCGGGGGGGGCAGGGGTCGCTTCTGGGGCCAACGTCCTGACTTTC

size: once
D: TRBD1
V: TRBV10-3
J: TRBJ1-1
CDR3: CAIRGTGGPNTEAFF
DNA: TGTGCCATCAGGGGAACAGGGGGCCCGAACACTGAAGCTTTCTTT

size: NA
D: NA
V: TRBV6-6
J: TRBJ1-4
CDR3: CASSWQPQGLFF
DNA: TGTGCCAGCAGTTGGCAGCCTCAGGGACTGTTTTTT

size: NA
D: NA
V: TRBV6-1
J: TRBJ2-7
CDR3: CASSERRGRGVYEQYF
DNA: TGTGCCAGCAGTGAAAGGAGGGGGCGAGGAGTTTACGAGCAGTACTTC

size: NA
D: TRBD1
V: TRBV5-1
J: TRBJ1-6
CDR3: CASSLDRGSSPLHF
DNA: TGCGCCAGCAGCTTGGACAGGGGCAGCTCACCCCTCCACTTT

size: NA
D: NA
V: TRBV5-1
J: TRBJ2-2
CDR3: CASSSLFGTDTGELFF
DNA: TGCGCCAGCAGCTCCCTGTTTGGGACTGACACCGGGGAGCTGTTTTTT

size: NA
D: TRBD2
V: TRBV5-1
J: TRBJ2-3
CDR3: CASSRLASGGATDTQYF
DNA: TGCGCCAGCAGCCGGCTCGCTAGCGGGGGGGCCACAGATACGCAGTATTTT

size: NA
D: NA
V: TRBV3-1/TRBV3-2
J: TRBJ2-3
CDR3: CASSRQVPGTDTQYF
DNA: TGTGCCAGCAGCCGACAGGTCCCCGGGACAGATACGCAGTATTTT

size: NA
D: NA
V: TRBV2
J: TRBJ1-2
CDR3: CASMSGWGYTF
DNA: TGTGCCAGCATGTCCGGCTGGGGCTACACCTTC

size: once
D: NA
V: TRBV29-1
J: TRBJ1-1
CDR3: CSLEGPSFEAFF
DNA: TGCAGCCTCGAGGGACCGTCGTTTGAAGCTTTCTTT

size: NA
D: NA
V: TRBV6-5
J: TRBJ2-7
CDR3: CASSRDRTYEQYF
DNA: TGTGCCAGCAGCCGGGACCGAACCTACGAGCAGTACTTC

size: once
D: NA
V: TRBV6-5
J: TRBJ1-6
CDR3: CASIFRDNSPLHF
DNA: TGTGCCAGCATCTTCAGGGACAATTCACCCCTCCACTTT

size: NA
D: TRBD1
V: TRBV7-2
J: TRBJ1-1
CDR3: CASSPTGTENTEAFF
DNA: TGTGCCAGCAGCCCGACCGGGACAGAGAACACTGAAGCTTTCTTT